This T cell receptor (beta chain) comes out of a study of Graves' ophthalmopathy and Graves' hyperthyroidism. Notes on the study in general: In separating ophthalmopathy from stable hyperthyroidism, a 13-signature model achieved 87.88% sensitivity and 75% to 84% specificity.

On this clonotype: The antigen is unknown.

RNA transcripts yielded amplified TCR beta CDR3 regions. RT-PCR with HTBI primers came first, then second-round multiplex PCR. TCRdb recomputed calls from the multiplex PCR reads with MiXCR, one row per CDR3 protein. The repertoire holds roughly 1.1 million distinct CDR3 sequences, with approximately 35% as singletons. Germline trimming cut 4 bases from V and 7 bases from J; bases unmatched to any gene: 8. The CDR3 runs 14 residues. CDR1 is SQVTM, CDR2 ANQGSEA, per germline. Sequencing input: peripheral blood or thyroid tissue (not recorded which). This TCR was recovered from an adult man with Graves' hyperthyroidism. V and J are TRBV29-1 and TRBJ2-5; 11 nucleotides line up with TRBD2. The CDR3: CSVGGLAGYRTQYF. The DNA of the CDR3 is TGCAGCGTTGGAGGACTAGCGGGTTATAGGACCCAGTACTTC.